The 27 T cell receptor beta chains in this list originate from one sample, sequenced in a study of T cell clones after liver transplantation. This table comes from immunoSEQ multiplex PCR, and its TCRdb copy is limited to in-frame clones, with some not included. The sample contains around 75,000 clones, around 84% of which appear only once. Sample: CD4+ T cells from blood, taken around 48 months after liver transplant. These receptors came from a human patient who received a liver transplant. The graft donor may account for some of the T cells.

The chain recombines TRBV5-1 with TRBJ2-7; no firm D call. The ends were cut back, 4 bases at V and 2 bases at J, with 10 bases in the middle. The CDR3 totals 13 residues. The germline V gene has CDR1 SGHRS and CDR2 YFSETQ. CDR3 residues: CASSLGPAYEQYF. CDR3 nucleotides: TGCGCCAGCAGCCTAGGACCAGCCTACGAGCAGTACTTC.

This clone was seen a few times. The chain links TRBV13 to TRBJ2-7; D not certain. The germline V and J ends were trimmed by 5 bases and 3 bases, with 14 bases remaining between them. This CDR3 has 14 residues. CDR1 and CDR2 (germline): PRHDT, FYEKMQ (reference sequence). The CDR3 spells CASSTRRRIYEQYF. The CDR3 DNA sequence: TGTGCCAGCAGCACCCGGCGAAGAATCTACGAGCAGTACTTC.

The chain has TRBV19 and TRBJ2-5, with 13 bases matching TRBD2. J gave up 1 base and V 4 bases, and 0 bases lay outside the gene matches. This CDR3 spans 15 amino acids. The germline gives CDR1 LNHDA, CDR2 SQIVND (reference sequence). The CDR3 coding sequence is TGTGCCAGTAGTAGACTAGCGGGAGGCCAAGAGACCCAGTACTTC. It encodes CASSRLAGGQETQYF. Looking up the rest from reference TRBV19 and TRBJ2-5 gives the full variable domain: DGGITQSPKYLFRKEGQNVTLSCEQNLNHDAMYWYRQDPGQGLRLIYYSQIVNDFQKGDIAEGYSVSREKKESFPLTVTSAQKNPTAFYLCASSRLAGGQETQYFGPGTRLLVL.

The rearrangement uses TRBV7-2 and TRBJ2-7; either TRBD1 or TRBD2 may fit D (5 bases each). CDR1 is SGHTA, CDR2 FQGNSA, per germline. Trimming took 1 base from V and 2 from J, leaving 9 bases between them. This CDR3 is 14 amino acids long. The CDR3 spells CASSLVQGAYEQYF. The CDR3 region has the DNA TGTGCCAGCAGCTTAGTCCAGGGAGCCTACGAGCAGTACTTC.

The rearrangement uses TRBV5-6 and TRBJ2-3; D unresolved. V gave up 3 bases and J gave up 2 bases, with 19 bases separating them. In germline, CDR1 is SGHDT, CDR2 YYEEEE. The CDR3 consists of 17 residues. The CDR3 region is CASSSTTRTVLTDTQYF. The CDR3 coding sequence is TGTGCCAGCAGCTCTACGACCCGAACGGTCCTCACAGATACGCAGTATTTT. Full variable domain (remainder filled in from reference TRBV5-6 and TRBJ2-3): DAGVTQSPTHLIKTRGQQVTLRCSPKSGHDTVSWYQQALGQGPQFIFQYYEEEERQRGNFPDRFSGHQFPNYSSELNVNALLLGDSALYLCASSSTTRTVLTDTQYFGPGTRLTVL.

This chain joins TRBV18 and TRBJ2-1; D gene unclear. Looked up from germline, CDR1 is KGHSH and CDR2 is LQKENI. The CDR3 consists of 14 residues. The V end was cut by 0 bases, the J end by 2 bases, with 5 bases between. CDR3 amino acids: CASSPPTTYNEQFF. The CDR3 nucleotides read TGTGCCAGCTCACCACCTACTACCTACAATGAGCAGTTCTTC.

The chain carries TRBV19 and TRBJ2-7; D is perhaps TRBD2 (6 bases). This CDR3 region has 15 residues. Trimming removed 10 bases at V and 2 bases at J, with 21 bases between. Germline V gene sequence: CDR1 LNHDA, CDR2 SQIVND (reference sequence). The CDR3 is CATTRHSGPAYEQYF. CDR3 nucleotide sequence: TGTGCCACCACCCGACATAGCGGACCGGCCTACGAGCAGTACTTC.

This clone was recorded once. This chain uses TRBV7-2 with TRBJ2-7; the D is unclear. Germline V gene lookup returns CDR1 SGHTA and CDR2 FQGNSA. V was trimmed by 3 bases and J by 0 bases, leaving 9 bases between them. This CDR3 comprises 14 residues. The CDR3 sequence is CASSLDRNSYEQYF. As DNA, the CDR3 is TGTGCCAGCAGCTTGGACCGAAACTCCTACGAGCAGTACTTC. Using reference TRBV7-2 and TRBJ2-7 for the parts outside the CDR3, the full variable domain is GAGVSQSPSNKVTEKGKDVELRCDPISGHTALYWYRQSLGQGLEFLIYFQGNSAPDKSGLPSDRFSAERTGGSVSTLTIQRTQQEDSAVYLCASSLDRNSYEQYFGPGTRLTVT.

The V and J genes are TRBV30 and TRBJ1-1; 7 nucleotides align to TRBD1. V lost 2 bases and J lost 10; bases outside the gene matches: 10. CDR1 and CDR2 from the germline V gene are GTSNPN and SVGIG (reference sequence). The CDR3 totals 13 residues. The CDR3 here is CAWSPGGRRGAFF. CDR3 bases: TGTGCCTGGAGTCCAGGGGGTAGGAGGGGAGCTTTCTTT.

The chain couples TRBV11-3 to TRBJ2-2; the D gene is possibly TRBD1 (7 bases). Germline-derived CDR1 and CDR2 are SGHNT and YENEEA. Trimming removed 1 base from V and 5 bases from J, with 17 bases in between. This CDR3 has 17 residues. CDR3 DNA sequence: TGTGCCAGCAGCTTAGTTCGGACGTCAGGGGGGACCGGGGAGCTGTTTTTT. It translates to CASSLVRTSGGTGELFF.

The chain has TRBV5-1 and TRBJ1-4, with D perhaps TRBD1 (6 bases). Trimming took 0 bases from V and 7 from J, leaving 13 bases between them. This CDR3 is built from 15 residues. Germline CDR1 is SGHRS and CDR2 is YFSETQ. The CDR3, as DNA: TGCGCCAGCAGCTTGGATGGGACACGAAGTGAAAAACTGTTTTTT. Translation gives CASSLDGTRSEKLFF.

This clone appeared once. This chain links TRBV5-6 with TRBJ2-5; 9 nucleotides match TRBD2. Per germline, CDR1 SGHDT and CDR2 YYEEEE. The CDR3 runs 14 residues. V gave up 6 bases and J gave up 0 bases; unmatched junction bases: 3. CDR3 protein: CASTGTSNQETQYF. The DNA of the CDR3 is TGTGCCAGCACAGGGACTAGCAACCAAGAGACCCAGTACTTC. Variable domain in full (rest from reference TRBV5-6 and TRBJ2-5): DAGVTQSPTHLIKTRGQQVTLRCSPKSGHDTVSWYQQALGQGPQFIFQYYEEEERQRGNFPDRFSGHQFPNYSSELNVNALLLGDSALYLCASTGTSNQETQYFGPGTRLLVL.

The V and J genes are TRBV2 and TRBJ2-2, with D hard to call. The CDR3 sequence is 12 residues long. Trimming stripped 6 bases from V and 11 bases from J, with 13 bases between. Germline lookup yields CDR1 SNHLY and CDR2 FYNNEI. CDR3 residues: CASRTRASELFF. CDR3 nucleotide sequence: TGTGCCAGCAGAACCCGGGCCTCCGAGCTGTTTTTT.

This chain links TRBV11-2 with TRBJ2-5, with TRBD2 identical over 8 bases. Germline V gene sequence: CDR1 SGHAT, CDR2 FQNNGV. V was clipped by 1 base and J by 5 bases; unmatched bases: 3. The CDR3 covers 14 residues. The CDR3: CASSLGPGGETQYF. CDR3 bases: TGTGCCAGCAGCTTAGGTCCGGGGGGGGAGACCCAGTACTTC.

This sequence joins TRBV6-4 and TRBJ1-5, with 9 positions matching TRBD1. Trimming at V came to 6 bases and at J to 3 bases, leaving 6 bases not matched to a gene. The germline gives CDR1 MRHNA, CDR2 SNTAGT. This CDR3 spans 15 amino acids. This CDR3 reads CASRVQGANNQPQHF. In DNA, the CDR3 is TGTGCCAGCAGGGTACAGGGGGCTAACAATCAGCCCCAGCATTTT.

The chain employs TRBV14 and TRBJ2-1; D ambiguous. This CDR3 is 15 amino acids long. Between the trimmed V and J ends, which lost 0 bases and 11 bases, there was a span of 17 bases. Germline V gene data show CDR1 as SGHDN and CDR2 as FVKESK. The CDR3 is CASSQETARFEKQFF. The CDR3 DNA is TGTGCCAGCAGCCAAGAGACGGCCCGTTTTGAGAAGCAGTTCTTC.

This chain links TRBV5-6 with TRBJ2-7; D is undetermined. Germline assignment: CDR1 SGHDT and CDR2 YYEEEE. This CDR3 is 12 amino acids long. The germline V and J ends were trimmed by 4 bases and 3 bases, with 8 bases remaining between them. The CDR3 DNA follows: TGTGCCAGCAGCCGCAAGGGCTACGAGCAGTACTTC. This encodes CASSRKGYEQYF.

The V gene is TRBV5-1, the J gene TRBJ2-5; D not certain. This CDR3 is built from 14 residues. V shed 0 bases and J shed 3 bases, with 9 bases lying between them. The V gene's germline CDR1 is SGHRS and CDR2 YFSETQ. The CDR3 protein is CASSLGRSKETQYF. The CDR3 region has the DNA TGCGCCAGCAGCTTGGGACGGAGTAAAGAGACCCAGTACTTC.

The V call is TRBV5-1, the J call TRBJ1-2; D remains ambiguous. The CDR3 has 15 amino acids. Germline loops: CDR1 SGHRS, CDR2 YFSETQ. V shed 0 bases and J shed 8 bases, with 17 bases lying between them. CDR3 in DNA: TGCGCCAGCAGCTTGGATACAGATCCGCGGGGAGGCTACACCTTC. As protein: CASSLDTDPRGGYTF.

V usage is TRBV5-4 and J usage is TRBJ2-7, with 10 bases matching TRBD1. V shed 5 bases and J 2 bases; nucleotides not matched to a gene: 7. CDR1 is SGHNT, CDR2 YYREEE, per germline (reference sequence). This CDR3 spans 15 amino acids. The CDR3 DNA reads TGTGCCAGCAGGAGTGAGGGACAGGGGACCTACGAGCAGTACTTC. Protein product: CASRSEGQGTYEQYF.

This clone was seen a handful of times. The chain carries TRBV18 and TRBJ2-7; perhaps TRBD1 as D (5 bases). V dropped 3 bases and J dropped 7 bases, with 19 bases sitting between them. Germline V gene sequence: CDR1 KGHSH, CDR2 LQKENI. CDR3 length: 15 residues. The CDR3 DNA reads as TGTGCCAGCTCACCTTCCCAGGGCAGGCGTGGGGAGCAGTACTTC. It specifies CASSPSQGRRGEQYF. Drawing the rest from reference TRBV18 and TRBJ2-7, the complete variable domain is NAGVMQNPRHLVRRRGQEARLRCSPMKGHSHVYWYRQLPEEGLKFMVYLQKENIIDESGMPKERFSAEFPKEGPSILRIQQVVRGDSAAYFCASSPSQGRRGEQYFGPGTRLTVT.

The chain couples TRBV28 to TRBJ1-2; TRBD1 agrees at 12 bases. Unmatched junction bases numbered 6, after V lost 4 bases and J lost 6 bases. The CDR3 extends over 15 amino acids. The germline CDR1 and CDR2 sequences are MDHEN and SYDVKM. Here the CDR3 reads CASSSPGQGANGYTF. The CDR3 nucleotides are TGTGCCAGCAGTTCCCCGGGACAGGGGGCCAATGGCTACACCTTC.

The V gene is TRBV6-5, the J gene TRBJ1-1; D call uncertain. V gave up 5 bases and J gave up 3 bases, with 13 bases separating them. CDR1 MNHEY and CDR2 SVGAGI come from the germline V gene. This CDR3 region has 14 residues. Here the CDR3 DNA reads TGTGCCAGCAGTCCCCGGGTCGACTACACTGAAGCTTTCTTT. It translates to CASSPRVDYTEAFF.

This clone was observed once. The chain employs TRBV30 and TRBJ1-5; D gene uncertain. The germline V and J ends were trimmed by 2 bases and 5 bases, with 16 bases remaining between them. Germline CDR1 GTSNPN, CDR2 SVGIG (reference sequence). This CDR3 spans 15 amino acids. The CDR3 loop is CAWSSDLTLDQPQHF. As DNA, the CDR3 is TGTGCCTGGAGTTCGGACCTAACCCTCGATCAGCCCCAGCATTTT.

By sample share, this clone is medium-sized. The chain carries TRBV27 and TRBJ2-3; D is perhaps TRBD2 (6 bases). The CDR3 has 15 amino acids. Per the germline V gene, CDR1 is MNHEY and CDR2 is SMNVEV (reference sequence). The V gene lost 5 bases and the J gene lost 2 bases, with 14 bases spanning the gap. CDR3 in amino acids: CASSGGMVATDTQYF. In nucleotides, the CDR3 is TGTGCCAGCAGTGGGGGGATGGTAGCCACAGATACGCAGTATTTT.

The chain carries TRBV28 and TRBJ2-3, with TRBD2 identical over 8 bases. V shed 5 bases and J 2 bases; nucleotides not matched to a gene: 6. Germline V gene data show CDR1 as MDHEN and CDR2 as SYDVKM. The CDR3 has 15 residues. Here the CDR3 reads CASSPGGPNTDTQYF. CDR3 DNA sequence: TGTGCCAGCAGTCCGGGAGGGCCGAACACAGATACGCAGTATTTT.

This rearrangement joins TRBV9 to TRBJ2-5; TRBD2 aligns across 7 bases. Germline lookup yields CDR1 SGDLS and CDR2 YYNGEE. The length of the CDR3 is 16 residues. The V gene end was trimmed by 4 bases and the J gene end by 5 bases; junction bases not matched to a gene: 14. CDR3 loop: CASSPGSGAGLETQYF. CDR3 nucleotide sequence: TGTGCCAGCAGCCCTGGTTCGGGAGCGGGATTGGAGACCCAGTACTTC.